This TCR beta chain was captured in a study of beta chain features in type 1 diabetes. Germline V gives CDR1 SNHLY, CDR2 FYNNEI. This CDR3 region has 15 residues. Trimming cost V 7 bases and J 2 bases, with 17 bases left between them. This clone was found a few times. Investigators reverse transcribed all isolated RNA, so they sequenced expressed TCRB transcripts. TCRdb's table, derived via immunoSEQ multiplex PCR, lists solely in-frame clones and lacks some. This table holds about 290,000 clones, approximately 8.1% found once. The chain joins TRBV2 to TRBJ2-5; possibly TRBD1 for D (5 bases). Material: central memory CD4+ T cells from blood. This clonotype originated in a woman under 30 in good health. CDR3 DNA: TGTGCCAGCAACCTACAACAGGCGCAACAAGAGACCCAGTACTTC. It translates to CASNLQQAQQETQYF.